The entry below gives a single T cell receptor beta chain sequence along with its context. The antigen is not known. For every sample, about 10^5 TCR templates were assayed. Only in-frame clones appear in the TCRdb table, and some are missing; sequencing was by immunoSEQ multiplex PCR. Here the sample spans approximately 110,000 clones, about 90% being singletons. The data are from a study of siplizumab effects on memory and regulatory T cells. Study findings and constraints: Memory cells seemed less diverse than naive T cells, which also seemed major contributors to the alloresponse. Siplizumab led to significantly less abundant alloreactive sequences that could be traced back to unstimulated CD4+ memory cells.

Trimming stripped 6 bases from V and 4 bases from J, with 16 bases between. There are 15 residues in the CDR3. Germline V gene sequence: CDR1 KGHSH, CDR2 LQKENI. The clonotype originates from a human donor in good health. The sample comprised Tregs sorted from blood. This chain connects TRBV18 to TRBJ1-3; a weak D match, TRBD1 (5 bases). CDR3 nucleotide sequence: TGTGCCAGCTCGCCCCCTTTAAGGGGCGGAAACACCATATATTTT. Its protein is CASSPPLRGGNTIYF.